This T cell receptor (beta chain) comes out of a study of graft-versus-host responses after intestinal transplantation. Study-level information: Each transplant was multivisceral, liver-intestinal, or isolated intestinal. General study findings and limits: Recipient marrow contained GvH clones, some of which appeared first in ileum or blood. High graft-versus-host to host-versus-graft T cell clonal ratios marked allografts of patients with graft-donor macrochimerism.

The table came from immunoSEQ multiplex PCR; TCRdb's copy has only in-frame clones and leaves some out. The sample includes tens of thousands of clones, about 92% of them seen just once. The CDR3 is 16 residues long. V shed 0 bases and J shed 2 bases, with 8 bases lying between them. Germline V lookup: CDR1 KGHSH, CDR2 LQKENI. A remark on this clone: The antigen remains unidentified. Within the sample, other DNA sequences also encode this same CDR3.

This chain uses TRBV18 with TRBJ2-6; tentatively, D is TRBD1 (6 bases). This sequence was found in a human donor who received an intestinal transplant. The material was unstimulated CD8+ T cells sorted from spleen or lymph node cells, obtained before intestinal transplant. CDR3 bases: TGTGCCAGCTCACCACCGGACAGCCCTGGGGCCAACGTCCTGACTTTC. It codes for CASSPPDSPGANVLTF.